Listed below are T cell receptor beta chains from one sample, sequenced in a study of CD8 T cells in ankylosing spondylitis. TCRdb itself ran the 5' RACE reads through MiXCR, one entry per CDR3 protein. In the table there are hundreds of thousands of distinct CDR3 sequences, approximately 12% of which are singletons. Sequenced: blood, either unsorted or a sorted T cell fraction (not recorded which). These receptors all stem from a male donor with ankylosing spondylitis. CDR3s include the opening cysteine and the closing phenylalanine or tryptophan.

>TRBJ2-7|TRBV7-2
CASSLIGHEQYF
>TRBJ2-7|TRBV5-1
CASSAGAATGEQYF
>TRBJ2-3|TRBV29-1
CSLGGGGTDTQYF
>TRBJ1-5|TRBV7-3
CASSRGYGQPQHF
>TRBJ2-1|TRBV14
CASSQSGRNSQFF
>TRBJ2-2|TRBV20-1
CSARDLATSVSTGELFF
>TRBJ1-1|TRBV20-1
CSARDRSTNTEAFF
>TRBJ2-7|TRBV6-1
CASSEFGTGELYEQYF
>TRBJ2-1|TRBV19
CASSMEGYNEQFF
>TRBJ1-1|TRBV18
CASSPRRENTEAFF
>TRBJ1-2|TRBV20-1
CSAGQGLYGYTF
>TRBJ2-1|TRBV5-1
CASSVGQGYNEQFF
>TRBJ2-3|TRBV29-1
CSVNRGFADTQYF
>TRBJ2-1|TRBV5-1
CASSLPTARADEQFF
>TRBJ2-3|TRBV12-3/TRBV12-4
CASGYTDTQYF
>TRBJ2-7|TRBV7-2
CASSLWDGPYEQYF
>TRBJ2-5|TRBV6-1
CASSRDLSPGETQYF
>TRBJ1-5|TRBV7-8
CASSPWEKEGQPQHF
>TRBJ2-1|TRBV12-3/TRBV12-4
CASNKQVPEGEQFF
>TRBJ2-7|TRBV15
CATSRGAGREKREQYF
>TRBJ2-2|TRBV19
CASSIGGQGRWHRAGELFF
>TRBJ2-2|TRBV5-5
CASSLRFTANTGELFF
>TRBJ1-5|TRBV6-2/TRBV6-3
CASSPSGKQPQHF
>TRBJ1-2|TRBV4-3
CASSQGLTNYGYTF
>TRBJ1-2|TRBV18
CASSPGRSYGYTF
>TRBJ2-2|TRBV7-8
CASSHRGRSGELFF
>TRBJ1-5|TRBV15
CATSRGRVGDQPQHF
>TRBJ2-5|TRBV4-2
CASSQYKGKETQYF
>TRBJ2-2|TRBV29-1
CSGGDRDTGELFF
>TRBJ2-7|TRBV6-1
CASRSDRGKSYEQYF
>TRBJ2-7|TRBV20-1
CSASGDRGSYEQYF
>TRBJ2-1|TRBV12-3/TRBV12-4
CASSERVAGAGPSYNEQFF
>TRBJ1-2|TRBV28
CASTSQGDYGYTF
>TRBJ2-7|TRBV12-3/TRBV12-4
CASSLGGQGKGSYEQYF
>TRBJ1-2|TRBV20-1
CSAQRGQTTF
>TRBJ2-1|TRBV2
CASSRSGAQFF
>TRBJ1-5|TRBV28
CASRFGGRGNQPQHF
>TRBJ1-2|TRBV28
CASNWPGGTSNYGYTF
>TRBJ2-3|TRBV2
CASSSTGFPDTQYF
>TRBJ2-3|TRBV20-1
CSASGPSDTQYF
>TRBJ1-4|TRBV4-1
CASSPGTAYNEKLFF
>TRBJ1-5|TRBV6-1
CATSRVGNQPQHF
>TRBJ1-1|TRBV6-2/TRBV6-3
CASYREYTEAFF
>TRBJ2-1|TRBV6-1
CASTYSGVGVNEQFF
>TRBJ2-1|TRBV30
CAWSVASGGEQFF